The clone carrying this T cell receptor (beta chain) was recorded many times. The sample belongs to a study of Graves' ophthalmopathy and Graves' hyperthyroidism. The authors amplified TCR beta CDR3 regions from RNA transcripts. HTBI primers primed a first-round RT-PCR, and a second-round multiplex PCR followed. TCRdb redid the calling of the multiplex PCR reads with MiXCR, one entry per CDR3 protein. This table holds approximately 330,000 distinct CDR3 sequences, about a sixth found once. Per germline, CDR1 MDHEN and CDR2 SYDVKM. Trimming cost V 7 bases and J 3 bases, with 7 bases left between them. The CDR3 contains 12 residues. Moderate-to-severe activity, with CAS ≥3, NOSPECS ≥4 and duration under 3 months, characterized the donors with ophthalmopathy.

This chain links TRBV28 with TRBJ1-3, with D perhaps matching TRBD1 (6 bases). Sequenced material: peripheral blood. This sequence originates from an adult man with Graves' ophthalmopathy. In nucleotides, the CDR3 is TGTGCCAGCAACAGGGATGGAAACACCATATATTTT. This gives the protein CASNRDGNTIYF.